These 19 T cell receptor delta chains were all obtained from the same sample, sequenced in a study of human gamma delta and Vdelta1 T cells. TCRdb re-called the PCR reads using CATT. The top ten hold approximately 1.5% of the sample, which has some 13,000 delta-chain clones, roughly 50% seen once. Their antigen targets remain unknown. The sequenced sample consisted of Vdelta1 gamma-delta T cells from blood grown in culture (DOT cells). Receptor source: a human donor in good health.

This clone was seen a few times. The genes are TRDV1 and TRDJ1, with D perhaps TRDD3 (7 bases). The ends were cut back, 1 base at V and 0 bases at J, with 24 bases in the middle. The CDR3 extends over 20 amino acids. Germline CDR1 and CDR2: TSWWSYY and QGS. CDR3 region: CALGEPVLLRTGVYTDKLIF. In DNA form, the CDR3 reads TGTGCTCTTGGGGAACCCGTACTCCTACGTACTGGGGTCTACACCGATAAACTCATCTTT.

This clone was observed once. The rearrangement links TRDV1 to TRDJ1; D is perhaps TRDD3 (9 bases). There are 20 residues in the CDR3. V was pared by 4 bases and J by 7 bases, with 34 bases between. Per germline, CDR1 TSWWSYY and CDR2 QGS. CDR3 region: CALGASLPTDVGDKYGKLIF. The CDR3 region has the DNA TGTGCTCTTGGGGCTTCGCTTCCTACTGATGTGGGGGATAAGTACGGTAAACTCATCTTT.

This chain connects TRDV1 to TRDJ1, with unresolved D. The germline gives CDR1 TSWWSYY, CDR2 QGS. This CDR3 comprises 18 residues. Trimming left V 5 bases short and J 0 bases short, with 22 bases between. As DNA, the CDR3 is TGTGCTCTTGGGAACGGAGGCCCCGGCCCCCGGTACACCGATAAACTCATCTTT. Amino acids: CALGNGGPGPRYTDKLIF.

This chain links TRDV1 with TRDJ1, with TRDD3 matching over 12 bases. Germline V lookup: CDR1 TSWWSYY, CDR2 QGS. The CDR3 sequence is 23 residues long. J lost 7 bases, V lost 2 bases, and 29 bases had no gene match. This chain's CDR3 is CALGEFAFLVGQETLGDTPKLIF. The CDR3 nucleotides are TGTGCTCTTGGGGAATTCGCCTTCCTAGTCGGTCAGGAGACCCTGGGGGATACGCCTAAACTCATCTTT.

This clone appeared a few times. The genes are TRDV1 and TRDJ1; 8 positions match TRDD3. V dropped 0 bases and J dropped 0; count of bases not matched to a gene: 24. Germline V gene data show CDR1 as TSWWSYY and CDR2 as QGS. This CDR3 comprises 23 residues. CDR3 residues: CALGELNLKWGMAARIHTDKLIF. The CDR3 bases are TGTGCTCTTGGGGAACTGAACCTTAAATGGGGGATGGCGGCAAGGATCCACACCGATAAACTCATCTTT.

The chain recombines TRDV1 with TRDJ1, with 7 positions matching TRDD3. V lost 3 bases and J lost 1; bases outside the gene matches: 26. CDR1 and CDR2 (germline): TSWWSYY, QGS. CDR3 length equals 22 residues. This CDR3 reads CALGDRMGYCTGASLGTDKLIF. The CDR3 DNA sequence: TGTGCTCTTGGGGACCGGATGGGTTACTGTACTGGGGCCTCCCTGGGCACCGATAAACTCATCTTT.

The chain links TRDV1 to TRDJ4; D is unclear. CDR3 length equals 18 residues. V was pared by 2 bases and J by 1 base, with 23 bases between. CDR1 is TSWWSYY, CDR2 QGS, per germline. The CDR3 loop reads CALGEDPTGTAPLRPLIF. In DNA, the CDR3 is TGTGCTCTTGGGGAAGACCCCACAGGCACAGCGCCCCTCAGACCCCTGATCTTT.

This clone was found a few times. This chain uses TRDV1 with TRDJ1, with 8 nucleotides matching TRDD2. The CDR3 runs to 18 residues. Germline V gene lookup returns CDR1 TSWWSYY and CDR2 QGS. V lost 4 bases and J lost 3; bases outside the gene matches: 16. In nucleotides, the CDR3 is TGTGCTCTTGGGGCGACTTCCTACGGGACGATAAGAGCCGATAAACTCATCTTT. Protein product: CALGATSYGTIRADKLIF.

The chain joins TRDV1 to TRDJ1, with D possibly called TRDD2 or TRDD3 (5 bases each). CDR3 size: 21 residues. V was cut by 2 bases and J by 0 bases, with 28 bases left in between. Germline V lookup: CDR1 TSWWSYY, CDR2 QGS. The CDR3 loop reads CALGEIGLRPPGMGYTDKLIF. In DNA, the CDR3 is TGTGCTCTTGGGGAAATTGGCCTTCGCCCCCCTGGGATGGGTTACACCGATAAACTCATCTTT.

The rearrangement joins TRDV1 to TRDJ1, with D tentatively TRDD3 (5 bases). There are 14 residues in the CDR3. Trimming shortened V by 4 bases and J by 0 bases, and 9 bases separated the two germline ends. In germline, CDR1 is TSWWSYY, CDR2 QGS. CDR3 in DNA: TGTGCTCTTGGGGGTAGGGATTACACCGATAAACTCATCTTT. Its translation: CALGGRDYTDKLIF.

V gene TRDV1 combines with J gene TRDJ4; 13 positions agree with TRDD3. CDR3 length: 21 residues. J lost 0 bases, V lost 5 bases, and 21 bases had no gene match. The germline gives CDR1 TSWWSYY, CDR2 QGS. The CDR3 spells CALGFTYRLGDTQFSARPLIF. CDR3 DNA sequence: TGTGCTCTTGGGTTCACCTATAGACTGGGGGATACGCAATTCTCAGCCAGACCCCTGATCTTT.

The rearrangement links TRDV1 to TRDJ1; 8 bases match TRDD3. The CDR3 is 23 residues long. From germline, CDR1 is TSWWSYY and CDR2 QGS. The V gene end was trimmed by 3 bases and the J gene end by 1 base; junction bases not matched to a gene: 28. Here the CDR3 DNA reads TGTGCTCTTGGGGAGACAACCCTTCTAATGGGATACGCGTATCCCGGGGGCACCGATAAACTCATCTTT. Residues: CALGETTLLMGYAYPGGTDKLIF.

V usage is TRDV1 and J usage is TRDJ1, with 9 bases that match TRDD3. The CDR3 is 17 amino acids. V shed 1 base, J shed 0 bases, and the junction held 6 bases outside the gene matches. CDR1 is TSWWSYY, CDR2 QGS, per germline. This CDR3 is CALGEPLLGENTDKLIF. Written as DNA, the CDR3 is TGTGCTCTTGGGGAACCTTTACTGGGGGAGAACACCGATAAACTCATCTTT.

The chain has TRDV1 and TRDJ1; 11 nucleotides match TRDD3. There are 22 residues in the CDR3. V dropped 0 bases and J dropped 0; count of bases not matched to a gene: 18. Germline V lookup: CDR1 TSWWSYY, CDR2 QGS. In DNA form, the CDR3 reads TGTGCTCTTGGGGAACTGCTCGTTCCTACGTCCTCTGGGGGATACCACACCGATAAACTCATCTTT. Protein product: CALGELLVPTSSGGYHTDKLIF.

The V and J genes are TRDV1 and TRDJ1, with 10 bases lining up with TRDD3. The CDR3 length is 22 residues. The germline CDR1 and CDR2 sequences are TSWWSYY and QGS. V lost 5 bases to trimming and J lost 2 bases; unmatched junction nucleotides: 26. CDR3 amino acids: CALGTTAFGGRRRLGDTDKLIF. CDR3 nucleotide sequence: TGTGCTCTTGGGACCACCGCCTTCGGGGGCCGACGTAGACTGGGGGATACCGATAAACTCATCTTT.

The chain is built from TRDV1 and TRDJ1, with 11 bases that match TRDD3. Per the germline V gene, CDR1 is TSWWSYY and CDR2 is QGS. The V segment lost 6 bases and the J segment 4 bases; nucleotides outside the gene matches: 28. The CDR3 extends over 22 amino acids. The CDR3 region is CALGPGGGPTLMGDTRGDKLIF. The CDR3 coding sequence is TGTGCTCTTGGCCCCGGGGGAGGCCCCACACTTATGGGGGATACGAGGGGCGATAAACTCATCTTT.

This clone was seen only a few times. The rearrangement uses TRDV1 and TRDJ1; 10 bases map to TRDD3. This CDR3 spans 15 amino acids. J gave up 4 bases and V 4 bases, and 6 bases lay outside the gene matches. Germline CDR1 is TSWWSYY and CDR2 is QGS. The DNA of the CDR3 is TGTGCTCTTGGGGCAACTGGGGGATTCCACGATAAACTCATCTTT. It is translated as CALGATGGFHDKLIF.

This clone was seen a handful of times. This chain uses TRDV1 with TRDJ1; 10 bases are shared with TRDD3. The junction had 16 bases not matched to a gene; V was cut back by 0 bases and J by 0 bases. CDR3 length equals 21 residues. From germline, CDR1 is TSWWSYY and CDR2 QGS. This CDR3 reads CALGELRGIRPVQPYTDKLIF. The CDR3 nucleotides read TGTGCTCTTGGGGAACTGCGGGGGATACGACCAGTACAACCCTACACCGATAAACTCATCTTT.

The V call is TRDV1, the J call TRDJ1; 9 nucleotides agree with TRDD2. Unmatched junction bases numbered 24, after V lost 4 bases and J lost 0 bases. This CDR3 is 22 amino acids long. Germline values: CDR1 TSWWSYY, CDR2 QGS. This chain's CDR3 is CALGGGLPTLLGKPRYTDKLIF. CDR3 nucleotides: TGTGCTCTTGGGGGAGGCCTTCCTACGTTATTGGGGAAGCCCCGGTACACCGATAAACTCATCTTT.